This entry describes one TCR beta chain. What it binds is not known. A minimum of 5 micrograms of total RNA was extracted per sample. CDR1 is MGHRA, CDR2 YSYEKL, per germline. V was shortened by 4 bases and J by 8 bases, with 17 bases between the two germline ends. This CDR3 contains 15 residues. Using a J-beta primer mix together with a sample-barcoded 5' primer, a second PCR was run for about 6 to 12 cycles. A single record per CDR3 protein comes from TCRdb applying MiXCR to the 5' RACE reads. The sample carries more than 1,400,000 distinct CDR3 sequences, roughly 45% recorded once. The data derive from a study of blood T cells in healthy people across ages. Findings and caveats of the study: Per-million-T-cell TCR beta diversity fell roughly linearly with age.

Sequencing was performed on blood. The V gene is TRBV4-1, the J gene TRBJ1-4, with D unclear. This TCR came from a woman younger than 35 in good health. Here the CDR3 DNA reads TGCGCCAGCAGCCTAATGTGGTCCTTGGACGAAAAACTGTTTTTT. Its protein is CASSLMWSLDEKLFF.